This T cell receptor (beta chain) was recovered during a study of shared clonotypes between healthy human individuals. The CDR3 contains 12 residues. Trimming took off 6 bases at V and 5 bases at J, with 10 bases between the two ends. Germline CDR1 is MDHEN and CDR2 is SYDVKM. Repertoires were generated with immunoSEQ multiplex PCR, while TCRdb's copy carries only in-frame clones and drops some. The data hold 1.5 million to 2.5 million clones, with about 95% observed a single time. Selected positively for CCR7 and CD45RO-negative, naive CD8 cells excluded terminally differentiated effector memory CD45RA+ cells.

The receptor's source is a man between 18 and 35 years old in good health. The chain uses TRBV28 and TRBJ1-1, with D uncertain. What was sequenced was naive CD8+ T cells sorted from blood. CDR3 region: CASRDQETEAFF. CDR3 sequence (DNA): TGTGCCAGCAGGGACCAGGAGACTGAAGCTTTCTTT.